Presented here are 10 T cell receptor beta chains from one specimen sequenced in a study of blood T cells in healthy people across ages. For the second PCR, which ran for roughly 6 to 12 cycles, a sample-barcoded 5' primer and a J-beta primer mix were used. TCRdb reanalysed the 5' RACE reads using MiXCR and keeps one entry per CDR3 protein. The sample lists roughly 1,700,000 distinct CDR3 sequences, roughly 28% seen once, with 7.7% in the top ten. Sequencing input: blood. These receptors were taken from a woman aged 25-40 years in good health.

The CDR3 loop is CASSTRDRGPNTEAFF. The DNA of the CDR3 is TGTGCCAGCAGCACCCGGGACAGGGGGCCGAACACTGAAGCTTTCTTT. This chain uses TRBV7-2 with TRBJ1-1, with 12 bases lining up with TRBD1. The CDR3 has 16 residues. V lost 5 bases to trimming and J lost 1 base; unmatched junction nucleotides: 5. Germline CDR1 and CDR2: SGHTA and FQGNSA.

This rearrangement joins TRBV12-3 or TRBV12-4 to TRBJ2-7; D uncertain. Trimming pared 5 bases from V and 0 bases from J, leaving 11 bases between. The CDR3 extends over 14 amino acids. This CDR3 reads CASSPGVISYEQYF. CDR3 sequence (DNA): TGTGCCAGCAGTCCAGGAGTGATCTCCTACGAGCAGTACTTC.

The gene calls are TRBV5-5 and TRBJ2-4; D uncertain. The CDR3 extends over 13 amino acids. Germline loops: CDR1 SGHKS, CDR2 YYEKEE (reference sequence). Trimming took 6 bases from V and 5 from J, leaving 12 bases between them. CDR3 nucleotides: TGTGCCAGCACCCCGGTGGGTCAAAACATTCAGTACTTC. Translated, it gives CASTPVGQNIQYF.

The J gene is TRBJ1-4, the V gene TRBV12-3 or TRBV12-4; D perhaps matches TRBD1 (6 bases). With 5 bases removed from V and 8 bases from J, the gap between germline ends came to 15 bases. The CDR3 has 14 residues. The CDR3 reads CASSHRAYVEKLFF. The CDR3 bases are TGTGCCAGCAGTCACAGGGCATATGTGGAAAAACTGTTTTTT.

Only a few counts were recorded for this clonotype. The chain couples TRBV7-2 to TRBJ2-4, with D maybe TRBD2 (7 bases). V was pared by 5 bases and J by 14 bases, with 19 bases between. CDR1 is SGHTA and CDR2 is FQGNSA in the germline V gene. The CDR3 sequence is 13 residues long. In nucleotides, the CDR3 is TGTGCCAGCAGCGGGGGGGACACCTTTTTCAAGTACTTC. Translation gives CASSGGDTFFKYF.

This clonotype was observed at least ten times. The chain recombines TRBV12-3 or TRBV12-4 with TRBJ2-4, with D tentatively TRBD2 (6 bases). Judging by the DNA end, TRBJ2-7 fits better; the J call may be wrong. The CDR3 extends over 12 amino acids. As DNA, the CDR3 is TGTGCCAGCAGTCCGGACTACGTCGAGCAGTACTTC. Its protein is CASSPDYVEQYF.

The table lists this clonotype with a few counts. The chain has TRBV2 and TRBJ1-1; possible D gene TRBD1, 6 bases. The CDR3 runs to 16 residues. With 7 bases removed from V and 0 bases from J, the gap between germline ends came to 18 bases. Germline-derived CDR1 and CDR2 are SNHLY and FYNNEI. The CDR3 DNA follows: TGTGCCAGCACCGTACAACAGGGATCCATGAACACTGAAGCTTTCTTT. Amino acid sequence: CASTVQQGSMNTEAFF.

This clonotype was observed a few times. The rearrangement links TRBV20-1 to TRBJ2-1; 8 nucleotides match TRBD1. V trimming: 0 bases; J trimming: 5 bases; junction bases outside the gene matches: 3. CDR3 length: 14 amino acids. Germline V gene data show CDR1 as DFQATT and CDR2 as SNEGSKA (reference sequence). The CDR3 DNA reads TGCAGTGCTAGAGACAGGGGGCGAAACAATGAGCAGTTCTTC. This encodes CSARDRGRNNEQFF.

This clonotype came up a few times. The V and J genes are TRBV5-6 and TRBJ2-7; D is unresolved. The CDR3 loop spans 11 amino acids. With 2 bases removed from V and 6 bases from J, the gap between germline ends came to 6 bases. Germline lookup yields CDR1 SGHDT and CDR2 YYEEEE. CDR3 sequence (DNA): TGTGCCAGCAGCTTATCTCTCGAGCAGTACTTC. It translates to CASSLSLEQYF.

This clonotype was picked up a small number of times. This chain links TRBV5-6 with TRBJ1-2; 8 positions match TRBD1. CDR1 is SGHDT and CDR2 is YYEEEE in the germline V gene. V was clipped by 0 bases and J by 3 bases; unmatched bases: 10. The CDR3 loop spans 17 amino acids. The CDR3: CASSLDKWTGPHYGYTF. The CDR3 nucleotides are TGTGCCAGCAGCTTGGATAAGTGGACAGGGCCTCACTATGGCTACACCTTC. Based on the CDR3 plus reference TRBV5-6 and TRBJ1-2, the full variable domain is DAGVTQSPTHLIKTRGQQVTLRCSPKSGHDTVSWYQQALGQGPQFIFQYYEEEERQRGNFPDRFSGHQFPNYSSELNVNALLLGDSALYLCASSLDKWTGPHYGYTFGSGTRLTVV.